A single sample gave rise to the 2 T cell receptor beta chains below, sequenced in a study of human T cells and chemical hapten exposure. TCRdb analysed the RACE reads with MiXCR anew, one entry per CDR3 protein. This table has more than 95,000 distinct CDR3 sequences, roughly an eighth appearing once. Time point: patch test 1, 2 weeks after DPC sensitization. Treatment here: therapeutic diphenylcyclopropenone sensitization with weekly scalp DPC. The source material was whole blood, sampled in connection with sensitization to the hapten diphenylcyclopropenone (DPC). Receptors were obtained from a woman between 45 and 60 years old with alopecia areata. Some clones in this sample may be carry-over from other donors' samples.

The chain couples TRBV12-3 or TRBV12-4 to TRBJ2-1; 7 positions match TRBD2. Unmatched junction bases numbered 11, after V lost 5 bases and J lost 4 bases. CDR3 length equals 16 residues. The CDR3 DNA follows: TGTGCCAGCAGTCCTTCGACTAGCCTTAATTACAATGAGCAGTTCTTC. Protein: CASSPSTSLNYNEQFF.

The chain uses TRBV19 and TRBJ1-1; 7 bases are shared with TRBD1. The V gene end was trimmed by 5 bases and the J gene end by 3 bases; junction bases not matched to a gene: 18. CDR1 and CDR2 (germline): LNHDA, SQIVND (reference sequence). The length of the CDR3 is 18 residues. In DNA form, the CDR3 reads TGTGCCAGTAGTGCCCGACAGGGCGTCGTGCGCCGAGACACTGAAGCTTTCTTT. Translated, it gives CASSARQGVVRRDTEAFF.